The 23 T cell receptor beta chains below come from one sample, sequenced in a study of T cells after yellow fever vaccination. TCRdb re-derived calls from the 5' RACE reads in MiXCR, one entry per CDR3 protein. The sample carries 250,000 or so distinct CDR3 sequences, approximately 3.8% recorded once. This specimen was PBMCs, taken 15 days after the yellow fever booster vaccination. The source of these receptors is a man between 18 and 35 years old who received the YFV17D yellow fever vaccine.

This clonotype was counted many times. The chain uses TRBV29-1 and TRBJ2-5; perhaps TRBD2 as D (6 bases). Germline values: CDR1 SQVTM, CDR2 ANQGSEA. Trimming pared 4 bases from V and 3 bases from J, leaving 9 bases between. This CDR3 has 12 amino acids. This CDR3 reads CSVAGDEETQYF. The CDR3 DNA reads as TGCAGCGTTGCGGGGGACGAAGAGACCCAGTACTTC. The full variable domain, with the rest looked up from reference TRBV29-1 and TRBJ2-5, is SAVISQKPSRDICQRGTSLTIQCQVDSQVTMMFWYRQQPGQSLTLIATANQGSEATYESGFVIDKFPISRPNLTFSTLTVSNMSPEDSSIYLCSVAGDEETQYFGPGTRLLVL.

This clonotype was counted between two and nine times. V gene TRBV4-1 combines with J gene TRBJ2-1; 12 bases map to TRBD2. V shed 1 base, J shed 4 bases, and the junction held 8 bases outside the gene matches. CDR1 MGHRA and CDR2 YSYEKL come from the germline V gene. The length of the CDR3 is 18 residues. The CDR3 sequence is CASSQVELAGGTYNEQFF. The CDR3 region has the DNA TGCGCCAGCAGCCAAGTCGAACTAGCGGGGGGTACGTACAATGAGCAGTTCTTC.

This clonotype was observed a handful of times. This sequence joins TRBV7-2 and TRBJ2-7, with a tentative D call TRBD1 (5 bases). The CDR3 is made up of 14 amino acids. The V end was cut by 5 bases, the J end by 10 bases, with 21 bases between. Germline V CDR1 and CDR2: SGHTA, FQGNSA. The CDR3 nucleotides read TGTGCCAGCAGCGAAACGCAGGGTCTTGGGTATCAGTACTTC. As protein: CASSETQGLGYQYF.

The table lists this clonotype with many counts. In DNA form, the CDR3 reads TGTGCCAGCAGCTTAGAAGCGGCAGGCGAAAAACTGTTTTTT. Its translation: CASSLEAAGEKLFF. The chain joins TRBV7-2 to TRBJ1-4; the D is unclear. This CDR3 is built from 14 residues. Per the germline V gene, CDR1 is SGHTA and CDR2 is FQGNSA. Deletions cut 1 base from V and 8 bases from J, with 11 bases between. Based on the CDR3 plus reference TRBV7-2 and TRBJ1-4, the full variable domain is GAGVSQSPSNKVTEKGKDVELRCDPISGHTALYWYRQSLGQGLEFLIYFQGNSAPDKSGLPSDRFSAERTGGSVSTLTIQRTQQEDSAVYLCASSLEAAGEKLFFGSGTQLSVL.

This clonotype showed up just a few times. This chain joins TRBV7-6 and TRBJ2-7; D is perhaps TRBD1 (6 bases). Per germline, CDR1 SGHVS and CDR2 FNYEAQ. The CDR3 is 12 residues long. The V end was cut by 1 base, the J end by 9 bases, with 10 bases between. CDR3 DNA sequence: TGTGCCAGCAGCTTAGTCAGGGGATGGCAGTACTTC. This sequence encodes CASSLVRGWQYF.

This clonotype has at least ten counts. The chain carries TRBV5-1 and TRBJ2-1; TRBD2 aligns across 7 bases. V lost 7 bases, J lost 5 bases, and 9 bases stayed unmatched. Germline loops: CDR1 SGHRS, CDR2 YFSETQ. This CDR3 has 14 residues. CDR3 loop: CASAPTSPNNEQFF. The CDR3 nucleotides are TGCGCCAGCGCCCCGACTAGCCCAAACAATGAGCAGTTCTTC.

A few counts support this clonotype. The chain is built from TRBV6-5 and TRBJ1-2; D unresolved. This CDR3 region has 14 residues. CDR1 is MNHEY, CDR2 SVGAGI, per germline. The germline V and J ends were trimmed by 0 bases and 4 bases, with 9 bases remaining between them. The CDR3 nucleotides read TGTGCCAGCAGTTACTCGCCGGGCACCTATGGCTACACCTTC. Amino acids: CASSYSPGTYGYTF.

Many counts were recorded for this clonotype. The rearrangement joins TRBV5-6 to TRBJ2-1; D not certain. The germline gives CDR1 SGHDT, CDR2 YYEEEE. Trimming removed 3 bases from V and 3 bases from J, with 10 bases in between. The CDR3 sequence is 14 residues long. The CDR3 region is CASSSPLGYNEQFF. The CDR3 DNA sequence: TGTGCCAGCAGCTCGCCTTTAGGCTACAATGAGCAGTTCTTC.

This clonotype was observed at least ten times. The J gene is TRBJ2-5, the V gene TRBV7-2; TRBD2 matches 8 bases. CDR1 is SGHTA and CDR2 is FQGNSA in the germline V gene. This CDR3 spans 14 amino acids. Germline trimming cut 2 bases from V and 5 bases from J; bases unmatched to any gene: 4. The CDR3: CASSLTGGAETQYF. As DNA, the CDR3 is TGTGCCAGCAGCTTAACGGGGGGGGCGGAGACCCAGTACTTC.

This clonotype was seen repeatedly, ten times or more. V usage is TRBV7-9 and J usage is TRBJ1-6; TRBD1 aligns across 10 bases. V shed 5 bases and J 2 bases; nucleotides not matched to a gene: 3. This CDR3 is built from 16 residues. Looked up from germline, CDR1 is SEHNR and CDR2 is FQNEAQ (reference sequence). The CDR3 region is CASSRDRGPYNSPLHF. DNA of the CDR3: TGTGCCAGCAGCCGGGACAGGGGCCCCTATAATTCACCCCTCCACTTT.

In its sample, this clonotype was seen many times. V is TRBV12-3 or TRBV12-4 and J is TRBJ2-3, with 9 positions matching TRBD2. V trimming: 6 bases; J trimming: 5 bases; junction bases outside the gene matches: 12. This CDR3 has 16 residues. CDR3 DNA: TGTGCCAGCAGCCCCTCCGGGACTAGCCGTGGAGATACGCAGTATTTT. Residues: CASSPSGTSRGDTQYF.

At least ten counts were recorded for this clonotype. V usage is TRBV20-1 and J usage is TRBJ2-1; no definite D call. CDR1 is DFQATT and CDR2 is SNEGSKA in the germline V gene (reference sequence). The CDR3 is made up of 15 amino acids. Between the trimmed V and J ends, which lost 6 bases and 4 bases, there was a span of 19 bases. CDR3 sequence: CSAETWTGGYNEQFF. As DNA, the CDR3 is TGCAGTGCCGAGACTTGGACCGGTGGGTACAATGAGCAGTTCTTC.

This clonotype was recorded at least ten times. The V gene is TRBV6-2 or TRBV6-3, the J gene TRBJ2-2; D may be TRBD2 (9 bases). Trimming removed 6 bases at V and 3 bases at J, with 23 bases between. This CDR3 contains 18 residues. Germline-derived CDR1 and CDR2 are MNHEY and SVGEGT. CDR3 DNA: TGTGCCAGCAGAGTACAGGGGGGACTAGCAGCCCACACCGGGGAGCTGTTTTTT. Amino acid sequence: CASRVQGGLAAHTGELFF.

The sample holds many counts of this clonotype. The V call is TRBV4-3, the J call TRBJ2-1; no clear D. CDR1 LGHNA and CDR2 YSLEER come from the germline V gene. CDR3 length equals 15 residues. Trimming removed 1 base at V and 4 bases at J, with 11 bases between. The DNA for the CDR3 is TGCGCCAGCAGCCAAGGCGCGACTCTGTACAATGAGCAGTTCTTC. This codes for CASSQGATLYNEQFF.

This clonotype was picked up many times. The chain carries TRBV5-1 and TRBJ2-1, with D possibly TRBD2 on 5 matching bases. V was pared by 1 base and J by 14 bases, with 19 bases between. CDR1 and CDR2 (germline): SGHRS, YFSETQ. There are 14 residues in the CDR3. The CDR3 DNA reads TGCGCCAGCAGCTTGCCGGCTGACGGGGTTGATAAGTTCTTC. It specifies CASSLPADGVDKFF.

This clonotype was counted many times. J is TRBJ1-6 and V is TRBV27; D gene unclear. The V end lost 2 bases, the J end lost 10 bases, and 6 bases lay between the germline ends. CDR3 size: 12 residues. Looked up from germline, CDR1 is MNHEY and CDR2 is SMNVEV (reference sequence). Here the CDR3 reads CASSLPQSPLHF. CDR3 coding DNA: TGTGCCAGCAGTTTACCCCAATCACCCCTCCACTTT.

This clonotype was picked up many times. The chain joins TRBV6-5 to TRBJ2-1; 9 bases line up with TRBD1. The CDR3 loop spans 14 amino acids. The V segment lost 5 bases and the J segment 5 bases; nucleotides outside the gene matches: 4. Germline loops: CDR1 MNHEY, CDR2 SVGAGI. DNA of the CDR3: TGTGCCAGCAGTCGGCGGGACAGGGACAATGAGCAGTTCTTC. Its translation: CASSRRDRDNEQFF.

The chain uses TRBV27 and TRBJ2-7; no reliable D call. The CDR3 is made up of 13 amino acids. V dropped 5 bases and J dropped 1 base, with 9 bases sitting between them. Per the germline V gene, CDR1 is MNHEY and CDR2 is SMNVEV (reference sequence). The CDR3 here is CASSLTGSYEQYV. The CDR3 bases are TGTGCCAGCAGTCTGACTGGTTCCTACGAGCAGTACGTC.

The rearrangement uses TRBV10-2 and TRBJ1-1, with D possibly matching TRBD1 (5 bases). Trimming shortened V by 0 bases and J by 7 bases, and 9 bases separated the two germline ends. Germline V gives CDR1 WSHSY, CDR2 SAAADI. CDR3 length: 13 amino acids. CDR3 protein: CASSESWGLEAFF. DNA of the CDR3: TGCGCCAGCAGTGAGTCGTGGGGCCTTGAAGCTTTCTTT.

This clonotype was seen ten or more times. The V call is TRBV27, the J call TRBJ2-1; 7 bases line up with TRBD2. Trimming removed 2 bases from V and 6 bases from J; junction bases left unmatched: 4. Germline V gene lookup returns CDR1 MNHEY and CDR2 SMNVEV (reference sequence). This CDR3 has 14 residues. As DNA, the CDR3 is TGTGCCAGCAGTTTAGCGGGGGTAGGCAATGAGCAGTTCTTC. Translation: CASSLAGVGNEQFF.

This clonotype was detected many times. The rearrangement joins TRBV7-3 to TRBJ2-3; D remains unclear. The V gene's germline CDR1 is SGHTA and CDR2 FQGTGA. The V gene lost 5 bases and the J gene lost 6 bases, with 15 bases spanning the gap. The CDR3 extends over 14 amino acids. The CDR3 DNA reads TGTGCCAGCAGCGCAAAGAACTTCCCTGATACGCAGTATTTT. Translated, it gives CASSAKNFPDTQYF.

This clonotype occurred many times. The rearrangement uses TRBV5-6 and TRBJ2-7, with D possibly matching TRBD1 (6 bases). Germline V gene data show CDR1 as SGHDT and CDR2 as YYEEEE. The CDR3 has 13 amino acids. Trimming cost V 2 bases and J 6 bases, with 12 bases left between them. CDR3 loop: CASSFNRDPEQYV. CDR3 sequence (DNA): TGTGCCAGCAGCTTCAACAGGGATCCCGAGCAGTACGTC.

This clonotype was counted ten times or more. This chain links TRBV20-1 with TRBJ2-1, with TRBD1 matching 9 bases. This CDR3 comprises 16 residues. Trimming at V came to 0 bases and at J to 6 bases, leaving 9 bases not matched to a gene. CDR1 and CDR2 from the germline V gene are DFQATT and SNEGSKA (reference sequence). The CDR3 sequence is CSARDPWTGDGNEQFF. The DNA for the CDR3 is TGCAGTGCTAGAGATCCTTGGACAGGGGACGGCAATGAGCAGTTCTTC.